The rows below give T cell receptor beta chains drawn from one sample of a study of T cells in Graves' hyperthyroidism and ophthalmopathy. TCRdb independently ran MiXCR on the multiplex PCR reads; one entry per CDR3 protein. Here the sample spans hundreds of thousands of distinct CDR3 sequences, 46% being singletons. The sequencing sample was made of peripheral blood or thyroid tissue (not recorded which). These receptor sequences come from a woman between 18 and 29 years old with Graves' hyperthyroidism. Each CDR3 is given with its conserved first and last residue. Size tells how often a clone was seen (once, few, many) or the class of an expanded clone, and some rows leave it out.

v_call: TRBV7-8; clone_size: .; cdr3_length: 14; cdr3_aa: CASSADRSQQPQHF
v_call: TRBV10-3; clone_size: .; cdr3_length: 14; cdr3_aa: CASSTRGGWTEAFF
v_call: TRBV24-1; clone_size: .; cdr3_length: 15; cdr3_aa: CATSEQTSGTDTQYF
v_call: TRBV25-1; clone_size: few; cdr3_length: 15; cdr3_aa: CASSGHPDREETQYF
v_call: TRBV7-9; clone_size: .; cdr3_length: 16; cdr3_aa: CASSLVGGQGDHEQYF
v_call: TRBV7-6; clone_size: few; cdr3_length: 17; cdr3_aa: CASSTGWGTSGFYEQYF
v_call: TRBV7-9; clone_size: .; cdr3_length: 14; cdr3_aa: CASSFDRNYYEQYF
v_call: TRBV25-1; clone_size: many; cdr3_length: 15; cdr3_aa: CASSEWAGENEKLFF
v_call: TRBV10-3; clone_size: many; cdr3_length: 14; cdr3_aa: CAISLAGPTGELFF
v_call: TRBV25-1; clone_size: many; cdr3_length: 15; cdr3_aa: CASSFAGPKSEKLFF
v_call: TRBV7-9; clone_size: .; cdr3_length: 14; cdr3_aa: CASSSNTGKNEQYF
v_call: TRBV7-2; clone_size: many; cdr3_length: 12; cdr3_aa: CASRYRGEKLFF
v_call: TRBV7-9; clone_size: .; cdr3_length: 18; cdr3_aa: CASSLLPGLAPNTGELFF
v_call: TRBV15; clone_size: many; cdr3_length: 17; cdr3_aa: CATSRGAGTPRTGGYTF
v_call: TRBV11-2; clone_size: many; cdr3_length: 14; cdr3_aa: CASSVDRDGSPLHF
v_call: TRBV20-1; clone_size: .; cdr3_length: 15; cdr3_aa: CSARDWGLINQPQHF
v_call: TRBV19; clone_size: many; cdr3_length: 13; cdr3_aa: CASSSWGNTEAFF
v_call: TRBV20-1; clone_size: few; cdr3_length: 12; cdr3_aa: CSATDRDTEAFF
v_call: TRBV6-6; clone_size: few; cdr3_length: 15; cdr3_aa: CATFELQGMNTEAFF
v_call: TRBV29-1; clone_size: .; cdr3_length: 13; cdr3_aa: CSGTGTGRETQYF
v_call: TRBV15; clone_size: .; cdr3_length: 13; cdr3_aa: CATSRDRGDTIYF
v_call: TRBV9; clone_size: many; cdr3_length: 15; cdr3_aa: CASSGPPNTDSPLHF
v_call: TRBV12-3/TRBV12-4; clone_size: .; cdr3_length: 14; cdr3_aa: CASSLGAGGDTQYF
v_call: TRBV14; clone_size: .; cdr3_length: 16; cdr3_aa: CASSQDSQGRNQPQHF
v_call: TRBV19; clone_size: few; cdr3_length: 14; cdr3_aa: CASSPSGFSYEQYF
v_call: TRBV10-3; clone_size: few; cdr3_length: 16; cdr3_aa: CASSYSGLHSGNTIYF
v_call: TRBV10-3; clone_size: .; cdr3_length: 15; cdr3_aa: CAISDSGFLNTEAFF
v_call: TRBV7-9; clone_size: few; cdr3_length: 13; cdr3_aa: CASSLVGATEAFF
v_call: TRBV15; clone_size: .; cdr3_length: 13; cdr3_aa: CATSSPNRETQYF
v_call: TRBV29-1; clone_size: many; cdr3_length: 12; cdr3_aa: CSVGWGNQPQHF
v_call: TRBV6-1; clone_size: .; cdr3_length: 14; cdr3_aa: CASSQVGGGTEAFF
v_call: TRBV7-8; clone_size: .; cdr3_length: 14; cdr3_aa: CASSPTRGDQPQHF
v_call: TRBV7-2; clone_size: few; cdr3_length: 15; cdr3_aa: CASSLYRTSAETQYF
v_call: TRBV9; clone_size: .; cdr3_length: 13; cdr3_aa: CASSAGQEETQYF
v_call: TRBV2; clone_size: .; cdr3_length: 17; cdr3_aa: CASSATSGRENTGELFF
v_call: TRBV29-1; clone_size: many; cdr3_length: 13; cdr3_aa: CSVVVGANYGYTF